The T cell receptor (beta chain) under discussion was sequenced for a study of CD8+ T cells in alopecia areata (dated by TCRdb to the late 2010s). Some background on the complete study: The treated patients, all with moderate-to-severe alopecia areata, were enrolled in an open-label pilot trial of oral tofacitinib given at 5 to 10 mg twice daily. Scalp clonality was compared among normal scalp (n=4), patchy alopecia areata scalp (n=8), and alopecia totalis/universalis scalp (n=8). Patients received tofacitinib for 6 to 18 months and were then followed off drug for 6 months to check for delayed response and recurrence. The study used high-throughput TCRbeta sequencing to examine T cell clonal expansion in alopecia areata, in both the C3H/HeJ mouse model and human patients. Scalp tissue and sorted CD4+ and CD8+ peripheral blood T cells from patchy and totalis/universalis alopecia areata patients and from healthy controls were covered by human TCRbeta sequencing. Tofacitinib-treated patients had biopsies at baseline and at 4 and 24 weeks of treatment, with a later scalp biopsy in several patients. In treated patients, disease severity was measured using the SALT score, which gives the percentage of scalp surface area affected. immunoSEQ multiplex PCR using 35 Vbeta forward primers and 13 Jbeta reverse primers was used to amplify TCRbeta CDR3 regions. The RNA source kit depended on sample type: the PAXgene miRNA kit for fixed scalp, the miRNeasy kit for PBMCs, and the RNeasy kit for mouse skin. Summary of the overall study and its limitations: Because the treated cohort was small and had only one nonresponder, larger studies are needed to examine links between baseline CD8+ expansion and response. Compared with normal scalp, lesional scalp, particularly in alopecia totalis/universalis, had higher clonality and more expanded CD8+ clones, which suggests antigenic drive. Many expanded lesional clones were found to persist in scalp and blood during tofacitinib treatment, and relapse after treatment cessation may be partly explained by this persistence. Unlike mouse skin, where gammadelta T cells dominate, normal human skin contains resident alphabeta T cells that get sequenced too, which complicates analysis of the scalp TCR repertoire. With tofacitinib, both scalp clonality and the number of expanded CD8+ clones among the top 100 scalp clones went down significantly. Shared TCR sequences between patients were less evident than in mice, which may be partly attributable to HLA diversity in the patient population.

The library was produced with the immunoSEQ multiplex PCR assay. To provide template for TCR sequencing, every sample had RNA extracted and reverse transcribed into cDNA. First-strand cDNA was synthesized using SuperScript III with a 2:1 mix of oligo-dT and random hexamers. A synthetic immune receptor repertoire was used to assess amplification bias, and residual bias was removed computationally. In the source study's methods: Raw reads were preprocessed to remove errors, and CDR3 was defined according to IMGT conventions as the region from the conserved cysteine to phenylalanine. Clonality was computed as 1 minus the Shannon entropy, with the entropy normalized by log2 of the number of productive unique TCRs. Whether each scalp clone was CD4 or CD8 was inferred by checking scalp TCRbeta sequences against the CD4 and CD8 repertoires from sorted blood. As stored in TCRdb, this immuneACCESS dataset retains in-frame rearrangements with V and J assigned. A fraction of the clones does not appear; measured against another copy, unresolved V genes explain less than half of the discrepancy, and the remainder lacks a known reason. V and J calls and clone size are as listed in that table; D and trimming were resolved from the DNA. The table for this sample lists 150,000 to 200,000 clones; 58% of them were counted only once. Over 9.5% of the sample is held by the ten biggest clonotypes.

The time point label for this specimen denotes: 24 weeks on oral tofacitinib. This specimen's treatment or condition label, interpreted: oral pan-JAK inhibitor, 5-10 mg twice daily. From alopecia areata patients, peripheral blood was collected along with lesional scalp punch biopsies. After PBMCs were isolated by density centrifugation and stained for CD3, CD4 and CD8, a FACSAria was used to sort CD4+ and CD8+ T cells. About this clone: No antigen is known for it. No per-base quality is available; no much larger clone lies one base away.

Trimming costs V 8 bases and J 6 bases, and their ends lie 14 bases apart. CDR1 is given as ENHRY and CDR2 as SYGVKD, both from the germline V gene. Including cysteine and phenylalanine, the CDR3 has 13 amino acids. Only the CDR3 DNA stays, 39 bases, in frame from base 1. The material was CD8+ T cells sorted from blood, obtained at week 24, from a patient treated with tofacitinib. The receptor chain draws on TRBV10-3 and TRBJ2-1; TRBD2 is a possible D gene, resting on 5 matching bases. The receptor was derived from a human donor with alopecia areata. The CDR3 amino acid sequence is: CAIRPLGSNEQFF. The DNA is as follows: TGTGCCATCCGTCCACTAGGATCCAATGAGCAGTTCTTC.